This TCR beta chain was recovered during a study of blood T cell repertoires in COVID-19. Study-level information: Sites across the United States, Italy and Spain contributed samples from acute and convalescent COVID-19. T cells, B-cell-depleted T cells, or PBMCs provided the cDNA or gDNA that served as material.

The authors' processing: From reference gene primer amplification, estimates of nucleated cell counts were derived. TCRdb's table, derived via immunoSEQ multiplex PCR, lists solely in-frame clones and lacks some. That table gives V, J and clone size, and the DNA gave D and trimming. Of 180,000 or so clones in the sample, 86% were seen once. Trimming cost V 5 bases and J 2 bases, with 13 bases left between them. This CDR3 is 15 amino acids long. Germline V gene data show CDR1 as MNHEY and CDR2 as SMNVEV (reference sequence). Those enrolled, adults aged roughly 18 to 89 years, came from some 23 US areas.

The receptor was derived from a man aged 35 to 55 with acute COVID-19. Sequenced sample: PBMCs or T cells enriched from blood (not recorded which). The gene calls are TRBV27 and TRBJ1-5, with D possibly TRBD1 on 5 matching bases. The CDR3 DNA reads TGTGCCAGCAGTGCGGGACCGAGTCGCAATCAGCCCCAGCATTTT. Translated: CASSAGPSRNQPQHF.